Shown below are 16 T cell receptor beta chains from a single sample sequenced in a study of tissue T cells after allogeneic stem cell transplantation. Some clones are missing from TCRdb's copy, which holds only in-frame ones; the method was immunoSEQ multiplex PCR. The sample has roughly 6,000 clones, around 60% seen once; the top ten hold 14%. The sample in question was duodenum tissue, obtained at autopsy. The receptors shown here come from a woman aged 18-49 years with breast cancer.

This clone was seen once. J is TRBJ2-7 and V is TRBV3-1 (or the pseudogene TRBV3-2), with D uncertain. With 0 bases removed from V and 6 bases from J, the gap between germline ends came to 9 bases. Germline V lookup: CDR1 LGHDT, CDR2 YNNKEL (reference sequence). This CDR3 is 13 amino acids long. In nucleotides, the CDR3 is TGTGCCAGCAGCCAAGACTTATTCCGCGAGCAGTACTTC. Its translation is CASSQDLFREQYF.

The chain couples TRBV5-1 to TRBJ2-3, with 9 bases that match TRBD2. J gave up 5 bases and V 0 bases, and 4 bases lay outside the gene matches. Germline V lookup: CDR1 SGHRS, CDR2 YFSETQ. There are 15 residues in the CDR3. CDR3 sequence: CASSLEGSGGDTQYF. For the CDR3, the DNA is TGCGCCAGCAGCTTGGAAGGTAGCGGGGGAGATACGCAGTATTTT.

J is TRBJ2-3 and V is TRBV11-2; D remains ambiguous. There are 13 residues in the CDR3. The germline V gene encodes CDR1 SGHAT and CDR2 FQNNGV. V lost 3 bases, J lost 2 bases, and 6 bases lay in between. CDR3 residues: CASSLEHTDTQYF. CDR3 nucleotide sequence: TGTGCCAGCAGCTTGGAGCACACAGATACGCAGTATTTT.

This clone turned up a few times. The J gene is TRBJ1-1, the V gene TRBV7-2, with D hard to call. Trimming pared 1 base from V and 7 bases from J, leaving 10 bases between. Germline V lookup: CDR1 SGHTA, CDR2 FQGNSA. This CDR3 has 13 amino acids. Here the CDR3 DNA reads TGTGCCAGCAGCTTAGTTCGGGCAGATGAAGCTTTCTTT. Its translation: CASSLVRADEAFF.

The chain recombines TRBV4-1 with TRBJ2-7; TRBD1 matches 10 bases. CDR1 is MGHRA and CDR2 is YSYEKL in the germline V gene. The CDR3 is 14 amino acids. The V segment lost 1 base and the J segment 3 bases; nucleotides outside the gene matches: 0. The CDR3 DNA sequence: TGCGCCAGCAGCCAAGGGGACAGGGGCTACGAGCAGTACTTC. Amino acid sequence: CASSQGDRGYEQYF.

The chain combines TRBV19 with TRBJ1-2; TRBD1 agrees at 8 bases. V lost 5 bases to trimming and J lost 8 bases; unmatched junction nucleotides: 7. This CDR3 comprises 13 residues. Germline CDR1 is LNHDA and CDR2 is SQIVND (reference sequence). The CDR3 DNA sequence: TGTGCCAGTAGTGTCCAGGGGGCCCGAGGCTACACCTTC. Amino acids: CASSVQGARGYTF. Full variable domain (outside the CDR3, taken from reference TRBV19 and TRBJ1-2): DGGITQSPKYLFRKEGQNVTLSCEQNLNHDAMYWYRQDPGQGLRLIYYSQIVNDFQKGDIAEGYSVSREKKESFPLTVTSAQKNPTAFYLCASSVQGARGYTFGSGTRLTVV.

The count of this clone is one. The rearrangement joins TRBV5-4 to TRBJ2-7; D is unclear. The V end was cut by 5 bases, the J end by 0 bases, with 12 bases between. This CDR3 spans 14 amino acids. Germline CDR1 and CDR2: SGHNT and YYREEE (reference sequence). CDR3 loop: CASRPGSHSYEQYF. The DNA of the CDR3 is TGTGCCAGCAGGCCCGGGTCCCACTCCTACGAGCAGTACTTC.

J is TRBJ2-2 and V is TRBV18, with 12 positions matching TRBD2. Germline V gives CDR1 KGHSH, CDR2 LQKENI. The ends lost 4 bases at V and 0 bases at J; junction bases unmatched: 9. The CDR3 covers 19 residues. The CDR3 here is CASSREGLAGLANTGELFF. The CDR3, as DNA: TGTGCCAGCTCACGAGAAGGACTAGCGGGATTAGCGAACACCGGGGAGCTGTTTTTT.

Here the CDR3 DNA reads TGTGCCAGCAGCCCCCGCAGGGGGCGTGAAAAACTGTTTTTT. It is translated as CASSPRRGREKLFF. The V call is TRBV7-3, the J call TRBJ1-4; 8 positions match TRBD1. Germline V gives CDR1 SGHTA, CDR2 FQGTGA. The CDR3 is 14 residues long. The V gene end was trimmed by 5 bases and the J gene end by 7 bases; junction bases not matched to a gene: 6.

The CDR3 sequence is CASSSQGISQPQHF. The CDR3, as DNA: TGTGCCAGCAGCTCACAGGGGATTAGTCAGCCCCAGCATTTT. V and J are TRBV5-6 and TRBJ1-5, with 7 bases identical to TRBD1. The V segment lost 3 bases and the J segment 6 bases; nucleotides outside the gene matches: 6. This CDR3 comprises 14 residues. Per germline, CDR1 SGHDT and CDR2 YYEEEE. The entire variable domain, with the rest obtained from reference TRBV5-6 and TRBJ1-5, is as follows: DAGVTQSPTHLIKTRGQQVTLRCSPKSGHDTVSWYQQALGQGPQFIFQYYEEEERQRGNFPDRFSGHQFPNYSSELNVNALLLGDSALYLCASSSQGISQPQHFGDGTRLSIL.

This sequence joins TRBV6-5 and TRBJ1-4; D gene unclear. Trimming took 6 bases from V and 0 from J, leaving 8 bases between them. CDR1 and CDR2 from the germline V gene are MNHEY and SVGAGI. The CDR3 is 14 amino acids. CDR3 loop: CASRRTATNEKLFF. CDR3 in DNA: TGTGCCAGCAGACGGACGGCAACTAATGAAAAACTGTTTTTT.

The J gene is TRBJ2-3, the V gene TRBV28, with a possible D match to TRBD1 (5 bases). The CDR3 length is 15 residues. V lost 2 bases to trimming and J lost 2 bases, with 11 bases between them. Germline lookup yields CDR1 MDHEN and CDR2 SYDVKM. CDR3 DNA: TGTGCCAGCAGTTTAGGGCGGACACTCACAGATACGCAGTATTTT. It translates to CASSLGRTLTDTQYF.

This clone was found a few times. V is TRBV5-1 and J is TRBJ1-2, with 7 bases lining up with TRBD1. Germline-derived CDR1 and CDR2 are SGHRS and YFSETQ. V shed 1 base, J shed 4 bases, and the junction held 7 bases outside the gene matches. The CDR3 length is 15 residues. As DNA, the CDR3 is TGCGCCAGCAGCTTGAACAGGGGCACTAGCTATGGCTACACCTTC. Protein sequence: CASSLNRGTSYGYTF.

The chain joins TRBV27 to TRBJ2-7; TRBD1 or TRBD2 may be the D gene (6 bases each). There are 15 residues in the CDR3. CDR1 and CDR2 from the germline V gene are MNHEY and SMNVEV (reference sequence). The V end was cut by 5 bases, the J end by 0 bases, with 14 bases between. The CDR3 loop reads CASSGWGALSYEQYF. DNA of the CDR3: TGTGCCAGCAGTGGGTGGGGGGCCCTCTCCTACGAGCAGTACTTC.

The V call is TRBV28, the J call TRBJ2-3; 7 nucleotides agree with TRBD2. CDR1 is MDHEN and CDR2 is SYDVKM in the germline V gene. V was clipped by 5 bases and J by 0 bases; unmatched bases: 20. The CDR3 consists of 20 residues. DNA of the CDR3: TGTGCCAGCAGTCCCCCCCGAATCGCGCTAGCGGTTTTTAGCACAGATACGCAGTATTTT. It is translated as CASSPPRIALAVFSTDTQYF.

The J gene is TRBJ2-7, the V gene TRBV14; TRBD1 aligns across 7 bases. Germline V gene lookup returns CDR1 SGHDN and CDR2 FVKESK. V dropped 3 bases and J dropped 3; count of bases not matched to a gene: 11. This CDR3 is built from 16 residues. CDR3 sequence reads: CASSQEPPRQGYEQYF. CDR3 DNA sequence: TGTGCCAGCAGCCAGGAACCCCCGAGACAGGGCTACGAGCAGTACTTC.